This TCR beta chain was recorded in a study of monozygotic twins with inflammatory bowel disease. For each CDR3 protein, TCRdb gives one entry from its re-call of the 5' RACE reads, without DNA. The sample table includes about 160,000 distinct CDR3 sequences. The CDR3 has 18 residues. Germline CDR1 and CDR2: SGHAT and FQDESV (reference sequence). This receptor was identified in a human donor with ulcerative colitis or Crohn's disease, or a healthy co-twin of an affected twin (not recorded which). The chain links TRBV11-1 to TRBJ2-1; TCRdb designates TRBD2, a call that cannot be tested without DNA. The specimen sequenced was blood. This CDR3 is CASSQRLAGGPYYNEQFF. Drawing the rest from reference TRBV11-1 and TRBJ2-1, the complete variable domain is EAEVAQSPRYKITEKSQAVAFWCDPISGHATLYWYRQILGQGPELLVQFQDESVVDDSQLPKDRFSAERLKGVDSTLKIQPAELGDSAMYLCASSQRLAGGPYYNEQFFGPGTRLTVL.